The 31 T cell receptor beta chains in this list originate from one sample, sequenced in a study of cytomegalovirus exposure and HLA in healthy donors. This PCR relied on a set of 60 Vbeta primers and 13 Jbeta primers. Repertoires were generated with immunoSEQ multiplex PCR, while TCRdb's copy carries only in-frame clones and drops some. Of some 200,000 clones detected, 75% to 85% appear once; the ten largest clones hold 1.5%. Sequenced: PBMCs. These receptors originate from a girl aged 10 to 17 in good health and CMV-seropositive.

The table lists this clone with a few counts. The chain couples TRBV4-3 to TRBJ1-3, with a tentative D call TRBD1 (6 bases). Trimming took off 4 bases at V and 0 bases at J, with 16 bases between the two ends. The CDR3 has 17 amino acids. Looked up from germline, CDR1 is LGHNA and CDR2 is YSLEER. The CDR3 spells CASSLETTGSSGNTIYF. The CDR3 DNA follows: TGCGCCAGCAGCCTTGAAACGACAGGTAGCTCTGGAAACACCATATATTTT.

The V gene is TRBV15, the J gene TRBJ2-3; tentatively, D is TRBD1 (6 bases). This CDR3 has 13 residues. Trimming took off 3 bases at V and 12 bases at J, with 16 bases between the two ends. CDR1 LNHNV and CDR2 YYDKDF come from the germline V gene (reference sequence). DNA for the CDR3: TGTGCCACCAGCAGCCAGGGGTCTCTTCAACAGTATTTT. It codes for CATSSQGSLQQYF. Based on the CDR3 plus reference TRBV15 and TRBJ2-3, the full variable domain is DAMVIQNPRYQVTQFGKPVTLSCSQTLNHNVMYWYQQKSSQAPKLLFHYYDKDFNNEADTPDNFQSRRPNTSFCFLDIRSPGLGDTAMYLCATSSQGSLQQYFGPGTRLTVL.

The V gene is TRBV4-3, the J gene TRBJ1-2; D may be TRBD1 (6 bases). V lost 0 bases and J lost 1, with 9 bases in between. The CDR3 is made up of 15 amino acids. CDR1 and CDR2 (germline): LGHNA, YSLEER. The CDR3 protein is CASSQEIRGNYGYTF. The CDR3 region has the DNA TGCGCCAGCAGCCAAGAAATCAGGGGTAACTATGGCTACACCTTC.

The chain employs TRBV5-4 and TRBJ1-1; D uncertain. This CDR3 is built from 15 residues. CDR1 is SGHNT, CDR2 YYREEE, per germline (reference sequence). Trimming pared 6 bases from V and 0 bases from J, leaving 15 bases between. The DNA for the CDR3 is TGTGCCAGCACCCAGAGGCCAGTAATGAACACTGAAGCTTTCTTT. Protein sequence: CASTQRPVMNTEAFF.

The chain combines TRBV10-3 with TRBJ2-7; no definite D call. CDR1 is ENHRY and CDR2 is SYGVKD in the germline V gene. The germline V and J ends were trimmed by 3 bases and 3 bases, with 6 bases remaining between them. The CDR3 sequence is 12 residues long. CDR3 sequence (DNA): TGTGCCATCAGTGAACATAACTACGAGCAGTACTTC. Protein product: CAISEHNYEQYF.

This clone appeared a single time. The chain couples TRBV6-5 to TRBJ1-5; D uncertain. V was shortened by 8 bases and J by 0 bases, with 8 bases between the two germline ends. This CDR3 has 13 residues. In germline, CDR1 is MNHEY, CDR2 SVGAGI. The chain's CDR3 is CASATGSNQPQHF. CDR3 coding DNA: TGTGCCAGCGCAACGGGTAGCAATCAGCCCCAGCATTTT.

The V gene is TRBV7-9, the J gene TRBJ1-1; 8 bases align to TRBD1. This CDR3 region has 18 residues. V trimming: 2 bases; J trimming: 2 bases; junction bases outside the gene matches: 13. Germline CDR1 and CDR2: SEHNR and FQNEAQ (reference sequence). The CDR3 reads CASSLSGRGRVGNTEAFF. CDR3 coding DNA: TGTGCCAGCAGCTTATCGGGCAGGGGGCGGGTGGGTAACACTGAAGCTTTCTTT.

The sample holds a few counts of this clone. The V call is TRBV10-3, the J call TRBJ1-3; D unclear. In germline, CDR1 is ENHRY, CDR2 SYGVKD. The CDR3 totals 14 residues. The V end was cut by 2 bases, the J end by 0 bases, with 5 bases between. The CDR3 sequence is CAISEGPSGNTIYF. CDR3 nucleotides: TGTGCCATCAGTGAGGGCCCCTCTGGAAACACCATATATTTT.

This clone was recorded once. The chain employs TRBV6-1 and TRBJ2-7; 7 nucleotides agree with TRBD1. The V and J ends lost 6 bases and 0 bases, in that order; junction bases with no gene match: 5. Looked up from germline, CDR1 is MNHNS and CDR2 is SASEGT. There are 14 residues in the CDR3. The CDR3 region is CASRIDRASYEQYF. As DNA, the CDR3 is TGTGCCAGCAGAATTGACAGGGCCTCCTACGAGCAGTACTTC.

The V and J genes are TRBV6-5 and TRBJ2-2; D is ambiguous. Germline V gene data show CDR1 as MNHEY and CDR2 as SVGAGI. V was trimmed by 5 bases and J by 3 bases, leaving 10 bases between them. This CDR3 has 14 residues. CDR3 in amino acids: CASSRDTYTGELFF. The CDR3 DNA reads as TGTGCCAGCAGTCGCGACACATACACCGGGGAGCTGTTTTTT.

This clone was recorded only once. The chain employs TRBV19 and TRBJ1-1; D perhaps matches TRBD1 (6 bases). This CDR3 has 15 amino acids. From germline, CDR1 is LNHDA and CDR2 SQIVND (reference sequence). V was shortened by 7 bases and J by 0 bases, with 15 bases between the two germline ends. The CDR3 protein is CASMVGQTMNTEAFF. CDR3 nucleotide sequence: TGTGCCAGTATGGTAGGACAGACCATGAACACTGAAGCTTTCTTT.

The J gene is TRBJ2-3, the V gene TRBV10-2; D perhaps matches TRBD2 (7 bases). There are 16 residues in the CDR3. Germline assignment: CDR1 WSHSY and CDR2 SAAADI. Deletions cut 1 base from V and 0 bases from J, with 11 bases between. The DNA for the CDR3 is TGCGCCAGCAGTGAGTTTGGGGGGGCAAGCACAGATACGCAGTATTTT. Amino acid sequence: CASSEFGGASTDTQYF.

V and J are TRBV4-2 and TRBJ2-1, with 8 bases fitting TRBD1. This CDR3 spans 16 amino acids. J gave up 4 bases and V 1 base, and 6 bases lay outside the gene matches. Germline V gene sequence: CDR1 LGHNA, CDR2 YNFKEQ. The CDR3: CASSQGQGLGYNEQFF. CDR3 sequence (DNA): TGTGCCAGCAGCCAAGGACAGGGGCTAGGATACAATGAGCAGTTCTTC.

CDR3 residues: CASALTGGYEQYF. The CDR3 nucleotides are TGTGCCAGCGCCCTAACAGGGGGATACGAGCAGTACTTC. The chain recombines TRBV27 with TRBJ2-7, with 8 bases fitting TRBD1. The trim removed 8 bases at V and 4 bases at J, leaving 7 bases unmatched. This CDR3 region has 13 residues. Germline CDR1 is MNHEY and CDR2 is SMNVEV (reference sequence).

This rearrangement joins TRBV9 to TRBJ1-6; 7 bases align to TRBD1. V lost 6 bases to trimming and J lost 5 bases; unmatched junction nucleotides: 8. The CDR3 runs 15 residues. Germline V gene data show CDR1 as SGDLS and CDR2 as YYNGEE. The CDR3, as DNA: TGTGCCAGCAACGCAGGGGGGATCGATAATTCACCCCTCCACTTT. It encodes CASNAGGIDNSPLHF.

This CDR3 is CASSLAGSSSYEQYF. The CDR3 region has the DNA TGCGCCAGCAGCTTGGCAGGGTCCAGCTCCTACGAGCAGTACTTC. The chain employs TRBV5-1 and TRBJ2-7; possibly TRBD1 for D (5 bases). V was shortened by 0 bases and J by 0 bases, with 10 bases between the two germline ends. Germline V lookup: CDR1 SGHRS, CDR2 YFSETQ. The CDR3 sequence is 15 residues long. The complete variable domain, with remaining parts taken from reference TRBV5-1 and TRBJ2-7, reads KAGVTQTPRYLIKTRGQQVTLSCSPISGHRSVSWYQQTPGQGLQFLFEYFSETQRNKGNFPGRFSGRQFSNSRSEMNVSTLELGDSALYLCASSLAGSSSYEQYFGPGTRLTVT.

The rearrangement joins TRBV6-1 to TRBJ2-1; 8 bases fit TRBD1. CDR1 is MNHNS, CDR2 SASEGT, per germline. V was clipped by 3 bases and J by 5 bases; unmatched bases: 9. This CDR3 is built from 16 residues. CDR3 amino acids: CASSEISGTGHNEQFF. CDR3 in DNA: TGTGCCAGCAGTGAGATCTCCGGGACAGGACACAATGAGCAGTTCTTC.

The gene calls are TRBV11-3 and TRBJ1-1; 7 bases fit TRBD1. The germline V gene has CDR1 SGHNT and CDR2 YENEEA. V gave up 0 bases and J gave up 5 bases; unmatched junction bases: 12. CDR3 length equals 17 residues. In DNA form, the CDR3 reads TGTGCCAGCAGCTTAGATCTCCGTTTGGGACAGTGGACTGAAGCTTTCTTT. Its protein product is CASSLDLRLGQWTEAFF.

The chain combines TRBV7-9 with TRBJ1-1; D not resolved. The CDR3 covers 13 residues. Trimming took off 3 bases at V and 1 base at J, with 6 bases between the two ends. Germline V gives CDR1 SEHNR, CDR2 FQNEAQ (reference sequence). CDR3: CASSFPGNTEAFF. The CDR3 nucleotides read TGTGCCAGCAGCTTCCCGGGGAACACTGAAGCTTTCTTT.

This clone was seen once. The same CDR3 is also encoded by other DNA sequences in this sample. The chain couples TRBV7-2 to TRBJ2-3; a weak D match, TRBD2 (6 bases). The CDR3 totals 14 residues. Trimming removed 6 bases at V and 0 bases at J, with 10 bases between. Germline-derived CDR1 and CDR2 are SGHTA and FQGNSA. This CDR3 reads CASSPGLSTDTQYF. The CDR3 DNA sequence: TGTGCCAGCAGTCCGGGACTCAGCACAGATACGCAGTATTTT.

The V and J genes are TRBV5-6 and TRBJ1-5; D is possibly TRBD1 (6 bases). CDR3 length: 13 amino acids. Trimming stripped 3 bases from V and 6 bases from J, with 10 bases between. The germline V gene encodes CDR1 SGHDT and CDR2 YYEEEE. CDR3 in DNA: TGTGCCAGCAGCTCTCAGGGGTTTCAGCCCCAGCATTTT. Amino acids: CASSSQGFQPQHF. Combining the CDR3 with reference TRBV5-6 and TRBJ1-5 gives the whole variable domain DAGVTQSPTHLIKTRGQQVTLRCSPKSGHDTVSWYQQALGQGPQFIFQYYEEEERQRGNFPDRFSGHQFPNYSSELNVNALLLGDSALYLCASSSQGFQPQHFGDGTRLSIL.

This clone was seen a few times. This chain joins TRBV6-5 and TRBJ1-1; tentative D call: TRBD1 (5 bases). CDR3 length: 13 residues. From germline, CDR1 is MNHEY and CDR2 SVGAGI. V lost 8 bases, J lost 4 bases, and 14 bases lay in between. The DNA of the CDR3 is TGTGCCAGCCTCGCCGGGGGGGGCACTGAAGCTTTCTTT. Residues: CASLAGGGTEAFF.

The CDR3 DNA is TGTGCCAGCAGTTGGGGACTGAGCACAGATACGCAGTATTTT. This codes for CASSWGLSTDTQYF. The rearrangement joins TRBV6-5 to TRBJ2-3; D may be TRBD2 (6 bases). The germline V gene has CDR1 MNHEY and CDR2 SVGAGI. V was shortened by 4 bases and J by 0 bases, with 8 bases between the two germline ends. The CDR3 is 14 residues long.

This sequence joins TRBV6-6 and TRBJ2-7; D perhaps matches TRBD2 (5 bases). This CDR3 is built from 13 residues. With 5 bases removed from V and 3 bases from J, the gap between germline ends came to 11 bases. The germline gives CDR1 MNHNY, CDR2 SVGAGI (reference sequence). The CDR3 nucleotides are TGTGCCAGCAGTCGCGGACTCTACTACGAGCAGTACTTC. It encodes CASSRGLYYEQYF.

The chain joins TRBV29-1 to TRBJ1-2, with D perhaps matching TRBD1 (5 bases). The ends were cut back, 5 bases at V and 8 bases at J, with 15 bases in the middle. Germline V CDR1 and CDR2: SQVTM, ANQGSEA. The CDR3 has 12 residues. The CDR3 here is CSVTPGLGGYTF. The DNA for the CDR3 is TGCAGCGTTACCCCAGGGTTAGGCGGCTACACCTTC.

The chain couples TRBV5-4 to TRBJ1-2, with 9 bases matching TRBD1. There are 11 residues in the CDR3. Germline CDR1 SGHNT, CDR2 YYREEE (reference sequence). Trimming took 4 bases from V and 14 from J; bases not matched to a gene: 6. The CDR3 region is CASSAGGQGTF. In DNA, the CDR3 is TGTGCCAGCAGCGCAGGTGGACAGGGGACCTTC. Complete variable domain (other parts from reference TRBV5-4 and TRBJ1-2): ETGVTQSPTHLIKTRGQQVTLRCSSQSGHNTVSWYQQALGQGPQFIFQYYREEENGRGNFPPRFSGLQFPNYSSELNVNALELDDSALYLCASSAGGQGTFGSGTRLTVV.

This sequence joins TRBV13 and TRBJ2-5, with unresolved D. Trimming stripped 1 base from V and 4 bases from J, with 10 bases between. CDR1 PRHDT and CDR2 FYEKMQ come from the germline V gene (reference sequence). CDR3 length equals 14 residues. CDR3 coding DNA: TGTGCCAGCAGCTTAGTGCCCGGGTCAGAGACCCAGTACTTC. Protein product: CASSLVPGSETQYF.

This clone was counted a single time. DNA for the CDR3: TGTGCCAGCAGCTTAGAGGACAGGAGCAATCAGCCCCAGCATTTT. Protein: CASSLEDRSNQPQHF. The chain employs TRBV7-2 and TRBJ1-5, with 7 positions matching TRBD1. This CDR3 contains 15 residues. CDR1 is SGHTA and CDR2 is FQGNSA in the germline V gene. V trimming: 1 base; J trimming: 1 base; junction bases outside the gene matches: 1.

This clone was seen only once. This chain uses TRBV2 with TRBJ2-7, with a possible D match to TRBD2 (7 bases). Germline V gene lookup returns CDR1 SNHLY and CDR2 FYNNEI. V dropped 3 bases and J dropped 1 base, with 13 bases sitting between them. The CDR3 has 15 amino acids. The CDR3 is CASSEGRGSSYEQYF. The CDR3 nucleotides are TGTGCCAGCAGTGAGGGGAGGGGGTCTTCCTACGAGCAGTACTTC.

V and J are TRBV7-2 and TRBJ2-7; tentative D call: TRBD2 (5 bases). The germline V gene encodes CDR1 SGHTA and CDR2 FQGNSA. The CDR3 is 14 amino acids. The V gene lost 1 base and the J gene lost 2 bases, with 9 bases spanning the gap. In DNA form, the CDR3 reads TGTGCCAGCAGCTTAGTGAGGGATCCCTACGAGCAGTACTTC. Protein product: CASSLVRDPYEQYF.

This rearrangement joins TRBV4-2 to TRBJ2-4; a possible D gene is TRBD2 (7 bases). The CDR3 covers 17 residues. With 0 bases removed from V and 2 bases from J, the gap between germline ends came to 14 bases. Germline V gene sequence: CDR1 LGHNA, CDR2 YNFKEQ. The CDR3, as DNA: TGTGCCAGCAGCCAAGATTGGGGGGGCCTAACCAAAAACATTCAGTACTTC. It encodes CASSQDWGGLTKNIQYF.